This passage covers 16 T cell receptor beta chains from one sample sequenced in a study of T cells after yellow fever vaccination. TCRdb re-called the 5' RACE reads through MiXCR, storing one row per CDR3 protein. The table lists 300,000 to 400,000 distinct CDR3 sequences, almost 4% of them singletons. The material sequenced was PBMCs, taken 5 days after the yellow fever booster vaccination. These receptors originate from a man younger than 30 who received the YFV17D yellow fever vaccine.

This clonotype came up many times. J is TRBJ2-5 and V is TRBV12-3 or TRBV12-4, with 8 bases matching TRBD1. The junction had 7 bases not matched to a gene; V was cut back by 6 bases and J by 4 bases. This CDR3 has 14 amino acids. This chain's CDR3 is CASSSFGTGETQYF. DNA of the CDR3: TGTGCCAGCAGCTCCTTTGGGACAGGAGAGACCCAGTACTTC.

This clonotype was picked up a small number of times. The chain combines TRBV19 with TRBJ1-5, with D unclear. The CDR3 covers 15 residues. Germline lookup yields CDR1 LNHDA and CDR2 SQIVND (reference sequence). Between the trimmed V and J ends, which lost 3 bases and 7 bases, there was a span of 16 bases. As DNA, the CDR3 is TGTGCCAGTAGTATCGGCTCATTTTCGGGGCAGCCCCAGCATTTT. Translated: CASSIGSFSGQPQHF.

The table lists this clonotype with a few counts. The chain employs TRBV4-1 and TRBJ1-4, with 10 bases fitting TRBD1. The CDR3 contains 15 residues. Germline values: CDR1 MGHRA, CDR2 YSYEKL. V gave up 3 bases and J gave up 8 bases; unmatched junction bases: 6. CDR3 protein: CASSHPGTGDEKLFF. Here the CDR3 DNA reads TGCGCCAGCAGCCACCCCGGGACAGGGGACGAAAAACTGTTTTTT.

In this sample, this clonotype turned up a few times. The rearrangement links TRBV5-6 to TRBJ2-1; 9 nucleotides align to TRBD2. CDR1 and CDR2 from the germline V gene are SGHDT and YYEEEE. V shed 1 base and J 4 bases; nucleotides not matched to a gene: 3. The CDR3 has 15 amino acids. The CDR3 loop is CASSLYAGGYNEQFF. CDR3 nucleotides: TGTGCCAGCAGCTTGTATGCGGGGGGGTACAATGAGCAGTTCTTC.

The chain is built from TRBV6-5 and TRBJ1-3; no definite D call. The germline gives CDR1 MNHEY, CDR2 SVGAGI. The CDR3 has 16 residues. The germline V and J ends were trimmed by 2 bases and 2 bases, with 13 bases remaining between them. The CDR3 reads CASSYEPAMAGNTIYF. In DNA form, the CDR3 reads TGTGCCAGCAGTTACGAACCGGCAATGGCTGGAAACACCATATATTTT.

The chain recombines TRBV5-1 with TRBJ2-6; 8 nucleotides line up with TRBD1. The length of the CDR3 is 17 residues. Unmatched junction bases numbered 3, after V lost 0 bases and J lost 1 base. The germline V gene has CDR1 SGHRS and CDR2 YFSETQ. The CDR3 protein is CASSLGTGRSGANVLTF. As DNA, the CDR3 is TGCGCCAGCAGCTTGGGGACAGGGAGGTCTGGGGCCAACGTCCTGACTTTC.

This clonotype was detected only a few times. The rearrangement links TRBV7-6 to TRBJ1-5; no clear D. Germline lookup yields CDR1 SGHVS and CDR2 FNYEAQ. Trimming removed 5 bases from V and 5 bases from J, with 16 bases in between. The CDR3 length is 15 residues. In DNA, the CDR3 is TGTGCCAGCAGCCCGGGGATGAGGATGGATCAGCCCCAGCATTTT. This sequence encodes CASSPGMRMDQPQHF.

In its sample, this clonotype was seen many times. The rearrangement links TRBV20-1 to TRBJ2-7; TRBD1 aligns across 7 bases. The J segment lost 3 bases and the V segment lost 0 bases, leaving 11 bases of the junction unmatched. Germline-derived CDR1 and CDR2 are DFQATT and SNEGSKA (reference sequence). There are 16 residues in the CDR3. The CDR3 protein is CSARDHEGALGYEQYF. DNA for the CDR3: TGCAGTGCTAGAGATCACGAGGGGGCGCTTGGCTACGAGCAGTACTTC.

This clonotype was picked up many times. The V gene is TRBV5-1, the J gene TRBJ1-6; 10 nucleotides align to TRBD1. The CDR3 extends over 14 amino acids. Per the germline V gene, CDR1 is SGHRS and CDR2 is YFSETQ. After removal of 4 bases from V and 8 bases from J, the junction contained 3 bases not matched to a gene. CDR3 in DNA: TGCGCCAGCAGCGCCGGGACAGGGGATTCACCCCTCCACTTT. This codes for CASSAGTGDSPLHF.

Many counts were recorded for this clonotype. Here the CDR3 DNA reads TGTGCCAGCTCAACCAGGACTGGGCGGGCAGATACGCAGTATTTT. Its translation: CASSTRTGRADTQYF. The chain is built from TRBV18 and TRBJ2-3; tentatively, D is TRBD2 (5 bases). V gave up 5 bases and J gave up 4 bases, with 16 bases separating them. CDR1 KGHSH and CDR2 LQKENI come from the germline V gene. The CDR3 has 15 amino acids.

This clonotype came up many times. This chain connects TRBV12-3 or TRBV12-4 to TRBJ1-1; D gene uncertain. V was shortened by 3 bases and J by 5 bases, with 10 bases between the two germline ends. This CDR3 is built from 13 residues. CDR3 region: CASSFRVGTEAFF. CDR3 DNA sequence: TGTGCCAGCAGTTTCCGGGTAGGGACTGAAGCTTTCTTT.

This clonotype was recorded at least ten times. V is TRBV6-4 and J is TRBJ1-3, with 8 positions matching TRBD1. The length of the CDR3 is 17 residues. V lost 0 bases and J lost 3; bases outside the gene matches: 7. Germline V gene sequence: CDR1 MRHNA, CDR2 SNTAGT. The CDR3: CASSDSSPGGFGNTIYF. DNA for the CDR3: TGTGCCAGCAGTGACTCGAGTCCAGGGGGCTTTGGAAACACCATATATTTT.

This clonotype came up many times. J is TRBJ2-1 and V is TRBV5-1, with 9 bases lining up with TRBD2. CDR1 and CDR2 (germline): SGHRS, YFSETQ. This CDR3 is built from 16 residues. The trim removed 4 bases at V and 9 bases at J, leaving 14 bases unmatched. This CDR3 reads CASSGPASGVVGEQFF. CDR3 coding DNA: TGCGCCAGCAGCGGGCCGGCTAGCGGGGTCGTGGGTGAGCAGTTCTTC.

This clonotype was detected many times. This chain uses TRBV20-1 with TRBJ2-5; a possible D gene is TRBD1 (5 bases). The germline V gene has CDR1 DFQATT and CDR2 SNEGSKA (reference sequence). Trimming removed 6 bases at V and 1 base at J, with 6 bases between. This CDR3 contains 11 residues. This CDR3 is CSARVQETQYF. The DNA of the CDR3 is TGCAGTGCCAGGGTCCAAGAGACCCAGTACTTC.

This clonotype was detected ten times or more. J is TRBJ2-1 and V is TRBV7-3; D is perhaps TRBD1 (7 bases). The V end was cut by 4 bases, the J end by 12 bases, with 19 bases between. Germline loops: CDR1 SGHTA, CDR2 FQGTGA. The CDR3 spans 14 residues. The CDR3, as DNA: TGTGCCAGCAGCTCAGCGACAGGGAGGCCCCGGCAGTTCTTC. This gives the protein CASSSATGRPRQFF.

At least ten counts were recorded for this clonotype. J is TRBJ2-1 and V is TRBV5-1; 9 nucleotides match TRBD2. With 0 bases clipped from V and 6 bases from J, the junction kept 10 bases outside the gene matches. The V gene's germline CDR1 is SGHRS and CDR2 YFSETQ. This CDR3 is 17 amino acids long. CDR3 DNA sequence: TGCGCCAGCAGCTTGGAAAAAGCGGGGGGATTTTTCAATGAGCAGTTCTTC. The encoded protein is CASSLEKAGGFFNEQFF.